This T cell receptor (beta chain) emerged from a study of radiotherapy plus CTLA-4 blockade in lung cancer (dated by TCRdb to 2017 to 2018). Study-wide context: Objective responses were observed in more than 15% of enrolled patients, and disease control was achieved in 25% to 35%.

As regards this clone: It lacks a known antigen. Base qualities were left out, and no much larger clone turns up one base away.

Results and caveats for the whole study, not just this receptor: The strongest predictors of response, as reported, were early dynamic changes in blood T cell clones along with a rise in serum interferon-beta after radiation. After treatment with radiotherapy and ipilimumab, TCR clones that originated in tumors expanded in peripheral blood.

In this study, focal radiation therapy paired with CTLA-4 blockade (ipilimumab) was tested in patients who had chemo-refractory metastatic non-small-cell lung cancer. The germline V gene provides CDR1 SGHRS and CDR2 YFSETQ. Deletion took 0 bases off V and 1 base off J, with a span of 12 bases between the germline ends. The CDR3 starts with the cysteine, ends with the phenylalanine, and has 16 residues. The CDR3 DNA has 48 bases and is translated from base 1. Library preparation used the immunoSEQ multiplex PCR assay. The table comes from immuneACCESS by way of TCRdb, which keeps in-frame sequences with V and J called. Part of the clones is missing from these tables; in studies checked, under half for an unresolved V gene and the rest for unknown reasons. This sample is represented by tens of thousands of clones; just under 85% of them were singletons. Together, the top ten hold roughly 5% of the sample.

The chain is assembled from TRBV5-1 and TRBJ2-3, with a weak D call of TRBD2 (6 bases match). The sequenced sample was peripheral blood, obtained from a patient treated with radiotherapy plus ipilimumab. This clonotype was sampled from a human donor with non-small cell lung cancer whose response to radiotherapy plus ipilimumab could not be evaluated. In nucleotides, the sequence is TGCGCCAGCAGCTTGGGGGGCGGGATTGGCACAGATACGCAGTATTTT. Its translation reads: CASSLGGGIGTDTQYF.